This TCR beta chain comes out of a study of T-cell reconstitution after alpha-beta-depleted transplantation in children. During its preparation, the TCRbeta library received unique molecular identifiers. In TCRdb, the PCR reads were re-called with MiXCR into one record per CDR3 protein. The sample has approximately 150,000 distinct CDR3 sequences, around 8.5% seen once. Study-level results: The main origin of T-cell counts and diversity one year after transplant was newly produced T cells. Some patients owed their high day-60 TCRbeta diversity to surviving recipient T cells and thymic progenitors. As was reported, about two months after transplant, alpha-beta T cells came from several hundred expanded graft clones.

As regards this clonotype: Its target is unknown. One end of the junction does not line up with germline, which may come from a read error.

The sequence was collected from a female patient aged 2 to 10 who had a stem cell transplant for congenital amegakaryocytic thrombocytopenia, so the T cells may come from the graft donor. Specimen: PBMCs, mostly from graft donor cells, collected 180 days after TCRalphabeta/CD19-depleted stem cell transplant.

The CDR3 protein is CASSLDQFGSGANGLTF. CDR3 nucleotide sequence: TGTGCCAGCAGCTTAGATCAGTTTGGCTCTGGGGCCAACGGCCTGACTTTC. V gene TRBV11-2 combines with J gene TRBJ2-6, with a tentative D call TRBD1 (5 bases). Germline CDR1 and CDR2: SGHAT and FQNNGV. This CDR3 is built from 17 residues.